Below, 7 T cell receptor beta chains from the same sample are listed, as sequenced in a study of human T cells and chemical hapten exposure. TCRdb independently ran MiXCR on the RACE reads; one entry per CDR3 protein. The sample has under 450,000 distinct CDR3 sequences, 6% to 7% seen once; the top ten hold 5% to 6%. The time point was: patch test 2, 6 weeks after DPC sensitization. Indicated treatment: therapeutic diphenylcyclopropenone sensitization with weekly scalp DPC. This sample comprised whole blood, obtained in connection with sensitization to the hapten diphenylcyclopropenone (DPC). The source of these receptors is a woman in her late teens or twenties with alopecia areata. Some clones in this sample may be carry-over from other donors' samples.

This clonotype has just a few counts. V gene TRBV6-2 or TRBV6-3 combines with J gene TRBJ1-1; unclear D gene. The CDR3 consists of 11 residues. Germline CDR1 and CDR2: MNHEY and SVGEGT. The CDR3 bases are TGTGCTACGCACGGGGTCACTGAAGCTTTCTTT. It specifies CATHGVTEAFF.

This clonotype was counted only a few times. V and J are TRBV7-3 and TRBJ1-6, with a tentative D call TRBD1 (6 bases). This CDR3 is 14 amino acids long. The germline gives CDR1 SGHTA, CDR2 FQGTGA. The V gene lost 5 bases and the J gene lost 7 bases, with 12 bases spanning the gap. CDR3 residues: CASSAGTSNSPLHF. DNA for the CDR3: TGTGCCAGCAGCGCAGGGACATCCAATTCACCCCTCCACTTT.

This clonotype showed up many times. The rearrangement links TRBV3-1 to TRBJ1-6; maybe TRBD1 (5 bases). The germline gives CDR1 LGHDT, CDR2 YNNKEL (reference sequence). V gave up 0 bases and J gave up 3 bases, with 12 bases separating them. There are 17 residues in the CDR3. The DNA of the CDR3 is TGTGCCAGCAGCCAAGATTTCGGGGGGTACTATAATTCACCCCTCCACTTT. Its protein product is CASSQDFGGYYNSPLHF.

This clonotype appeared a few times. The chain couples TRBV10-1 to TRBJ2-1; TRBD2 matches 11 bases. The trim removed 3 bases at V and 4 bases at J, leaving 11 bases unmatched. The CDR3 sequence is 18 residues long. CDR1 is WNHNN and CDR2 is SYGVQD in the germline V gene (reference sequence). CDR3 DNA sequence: TGCGCCAGCAGTGATATGGTGGCTAGCGGGGGGCTATACAATGAGCAGTTCTTC. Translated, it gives CASSDMVASGGLYNEQFF.

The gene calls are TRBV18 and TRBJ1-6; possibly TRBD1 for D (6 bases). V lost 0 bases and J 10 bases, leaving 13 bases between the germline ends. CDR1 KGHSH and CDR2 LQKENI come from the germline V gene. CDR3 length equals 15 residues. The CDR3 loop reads CASSPPAGANSPLHF. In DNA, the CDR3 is TGTGCCAGCTCACCACCGGCAGGGGCCAACTCACCCCTCCACTTT.

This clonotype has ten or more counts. The CDR3 sequence is CASSFASPDGYTF. DNA for the CDR3: TGTGCCAGCAGCTTCGCCAGCCCGGATGGCTACACCTTC. This rearrangement joins TRBV7-9 to TRBJ1-2; D unclear. The CDR3 totals 13 residues. The ends were cut back, 3 bases at V and 6 bases at J, with 11 bases in the middle. Germline V gene lookup returns CDR1 SEHNR and CDR2 FQNEAQ (reference sequence).

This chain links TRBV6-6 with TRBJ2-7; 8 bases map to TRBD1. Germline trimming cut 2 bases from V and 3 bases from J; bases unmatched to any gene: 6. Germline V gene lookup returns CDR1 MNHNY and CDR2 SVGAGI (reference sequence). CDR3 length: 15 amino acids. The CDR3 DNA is TGTGCCAGCAGTTACACCCGGACAGGGTTCTACGAGCAGTACTTC. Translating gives CASSYTRTGFYEQYF.